The T cell receptor beta chain under discussion was sequenced for a study of T-cell reconstitution after alpha-beta-depleted transplantation in children. Deletions cut 4 bases from V and 5 bases from J, with 18 bases between. The CDR3 has 15 residues. Germline V gene sequence: CDR1 DFQATT, CDR2 SNEGSKA (reference sequence). General observations from the study: The main origin of T-cell counts and diversity one year after transplant was newly produced T cells.

The sample holds many counts of this clonotype. What it recognizes is unknown. This sample's TCRbeta library carried unique molecular identifier barcodes. TCRdb reanalysed the PCR reads using MiXCR and keeps one entry per CDR3 protein. The data show 440,000 or so distinct CDR3 sequences, about 40% seen once. The chain joins TRBV20-1 to TRBJ2-1; D might be TRBD1 (6 bases). The source is a girl aged 2-10 years with aplastic anemia, due to receive a stem cell transplant. Sequences were derived from PBMCs, sampled before TCRalphabeta/CD19-depleted stem cell transplant. The CDR3 region is CSAKHPVQGNNEQFF. The CDR3, as DNA: TGCAGTGCTAAACACCCGGTGCAGGGGAACAATGAGCAGTTCTTC.